This TCR beta chain was found in a study of post-analysis software for immune sequencing data. As for the study in general: Relapsing-remitting, secondary progressive and progressive-relapsing forms made up the multiple sclerosis disease courses. The study, taken as a whole, reports: In multiple sclerosis, normalized Chao1 diversity was significantly below that of controls. In patients, five or six TRBV segments were more frequent than in controls, with TRBV5-6, TRBV5-1 and TRBV20-1 among them.

This CDR3 spans 14 amino acids. CDR1 and CDR2 from the germline V gene are MGHDK and SYGVNS. Between the trimmed V and J ends, which lost 3 bases and 6 bases, there was a span of 14 bases. Unique-molecular-identifier-tagged TCR beta cDNA libraries were used. Around 500,000 cDNA molecules were obtained from about 0.98 to 11 million T cells. TCRdb fed the PCR reads into MiXCR, producing one record per CDR3 protein. Here the sample spans around 710,000 distinct CDR3 sequences, about 45% being singletons. Regarding this clonotype: Its antigen is undetermined.

The sequencing sample was made of blood. This chain links TRBV25-1 with TRBJ1-2; the D is unclear. This TCR came from a girl between 10 and 17 years old with multiple sclerosis. CDR3 DNA sequence: TGTGCCAGCAGTGACGCCCAGGTGCCGAATGGCTACACCTTC. Its protein product is CASSDAQVPNGYTF.